This T cell receptor beta chain was retrieved from a study of blood T cell repertoires in COVID-19. For the study at large: T cells, B-cell-depleted T cells, or PBMCs supplied cDNA or gDNA.

Methods used by the authors: How many nucleated cells were present was estimated from reference gene primer amplification. Sequencing was performed with immunoSEQ multiplex PCR; in TCRdb, only in-frame clones are kept and a portion is missing. D and trimming come from the DNA, and the V and J calls and clone size come from that table. The sample contains fewer than 250,000 clones, approximately 81% of which appear only once. The sequenced sample was peripheral blood. The TCR sequence derives from a woman older than 75 with COVID-19, enrolled during active disease.

The CDR3 protein is CASILDRQYGYTF. The CDR3, as DNA: TGTGCCAGCATCCTCGACAGGCAGTATGGCTACACCTTC. The V and J genes are TRBV2 and TRBJ1-2; D is perhaps TRBD1 (6 bases). Trimming stripped 7 bases from V and 5 bases from J, with 14 bases between. CDR1 and CDR2 from the germline V gene are SNHLY and FYNNEI. CDR3 size: 13 residues.